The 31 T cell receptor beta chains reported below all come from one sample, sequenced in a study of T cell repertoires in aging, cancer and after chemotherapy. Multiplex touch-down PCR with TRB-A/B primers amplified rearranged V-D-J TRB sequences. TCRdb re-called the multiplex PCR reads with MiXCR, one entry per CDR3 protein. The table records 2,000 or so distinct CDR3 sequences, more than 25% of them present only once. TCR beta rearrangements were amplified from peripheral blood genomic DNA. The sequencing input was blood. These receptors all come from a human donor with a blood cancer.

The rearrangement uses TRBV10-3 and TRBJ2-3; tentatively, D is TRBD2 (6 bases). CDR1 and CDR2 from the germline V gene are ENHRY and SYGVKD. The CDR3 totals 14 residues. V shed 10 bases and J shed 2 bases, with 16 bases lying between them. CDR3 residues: CASRKLALTDTQYF. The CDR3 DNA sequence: TGTGCCAGCAGGAAACTAGCCCTCACAGATACGCAGTATTTT.

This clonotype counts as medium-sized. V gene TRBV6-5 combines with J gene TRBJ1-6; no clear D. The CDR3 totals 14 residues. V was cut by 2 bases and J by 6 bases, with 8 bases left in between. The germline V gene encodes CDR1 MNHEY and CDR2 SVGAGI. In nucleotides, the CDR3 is TGTGCCAGCAGTTACCCCGGGCCTAATTCACCCCTCCACTTT. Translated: CASSYPGPNSPLHF.

The DNA for the CDR3 is TGTGCCATCAGCGCCGGGACTAGCGGGGTCTACGAGCAGTACTTC. It translates to CAISAGTSGVYEQYF. V is TRBV10-3 and J is TRBJ2-7, with 13 bases fitting TRBD2. The CDR3 loop spans 15 amino acids. J lost 3 bases, V lost 6 bases, and 5 bases had no gene match. CDR1 ENHRY and CDR2 SYGVKD come from the germline V gene.

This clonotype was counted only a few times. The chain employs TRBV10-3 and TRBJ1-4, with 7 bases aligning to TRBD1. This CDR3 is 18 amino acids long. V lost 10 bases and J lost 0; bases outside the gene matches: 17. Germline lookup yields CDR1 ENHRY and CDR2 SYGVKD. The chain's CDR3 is CASRGAQTPAATNEKLFF. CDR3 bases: TGTGCCAGCAGGGGGGCTCAAACGCCAGCTGCAACTAATGAAAAACTGTTTTTT.

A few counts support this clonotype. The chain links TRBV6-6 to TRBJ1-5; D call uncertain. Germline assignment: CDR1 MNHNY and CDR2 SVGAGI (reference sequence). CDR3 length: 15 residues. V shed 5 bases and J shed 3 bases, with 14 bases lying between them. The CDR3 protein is CASSLSRASNQPQHF. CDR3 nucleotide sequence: TGTGCCAGCAGTCTATCCCGGGCATCCAATCAGCCCCAGCATTTT.

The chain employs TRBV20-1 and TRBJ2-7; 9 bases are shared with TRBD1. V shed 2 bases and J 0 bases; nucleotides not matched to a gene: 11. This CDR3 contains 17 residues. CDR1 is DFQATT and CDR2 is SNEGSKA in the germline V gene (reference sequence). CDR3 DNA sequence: TGCAGTGCTAGAAGGAGTCGCCGGGACAGGGCCTCCTACGAGCAGTACTTC. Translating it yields CSARRSRRDRASYEQYF.

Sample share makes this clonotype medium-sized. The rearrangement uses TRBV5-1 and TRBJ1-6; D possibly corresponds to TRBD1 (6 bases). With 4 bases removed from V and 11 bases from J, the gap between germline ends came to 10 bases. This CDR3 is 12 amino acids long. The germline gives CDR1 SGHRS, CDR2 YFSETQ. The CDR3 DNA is TGCGCCAGCAGCCCGCAGGGGACACCCCTCCACTTT. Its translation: CASSPQGTPLHF. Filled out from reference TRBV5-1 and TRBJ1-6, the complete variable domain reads KAGVTQTPRYLIKTRGQQVTLSCSPISGHRSVSWYQQTPGQGLQFLFEYFSETQRNKGNFPGRFSGRQFSNSRSEMNVSTLELGDSALYLCASSPQGTPLHFGNGTRLTVT.

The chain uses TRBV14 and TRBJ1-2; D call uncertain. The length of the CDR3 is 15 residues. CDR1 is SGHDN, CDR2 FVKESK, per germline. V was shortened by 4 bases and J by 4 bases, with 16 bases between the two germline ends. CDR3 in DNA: TGTGCCAGCAGCCCAACACTGACGGCTGCCTATGGCTACACCTTC. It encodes CASSPTLTAAYGYTF. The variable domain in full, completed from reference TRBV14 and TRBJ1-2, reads EAGVTQFPSHSVIEKGQTVTLRCDPISGHDNLYWYRRVMGKEIKFLLHFVKESKQDESGMPNNRFLAERTGGTYSTLKVQPAELEDSGVYFCASSPTLTAAYGYTFGSGTRLTVV.

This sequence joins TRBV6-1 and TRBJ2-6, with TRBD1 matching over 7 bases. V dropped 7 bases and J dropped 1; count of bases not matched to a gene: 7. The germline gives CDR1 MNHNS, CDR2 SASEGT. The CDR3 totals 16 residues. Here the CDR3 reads CASTRQGRSGANVLTF. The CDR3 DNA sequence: TGTGCCAGCACCCGACAGGGTCGGTCTGGGGCCAACGTCCTGACTTTC.

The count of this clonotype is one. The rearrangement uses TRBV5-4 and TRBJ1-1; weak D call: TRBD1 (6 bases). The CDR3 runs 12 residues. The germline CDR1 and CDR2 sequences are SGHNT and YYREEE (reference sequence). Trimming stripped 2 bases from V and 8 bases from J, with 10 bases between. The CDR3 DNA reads TGTGCCAGCAGCTTCCCCAGGGGAGAAGCTTTCTTT. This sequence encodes CASSFPRGEAFF.

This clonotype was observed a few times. CDR3 region: CASTRRDSGYTF. Written as DNA, the CDR3 is TGTGCCAGTACCCGCCGGGATTCGGGCTACACCTTC. The rearrangement joins TRBV19 to TRBJ1-2; no clear D gene. V shed 7 bases and J shed 8 bases, with 14 bases lying between them. CDR3 size: 12 residues. Germline assignment: CDR1 LNHDA and CDR2 SQIVND (reference sequence).

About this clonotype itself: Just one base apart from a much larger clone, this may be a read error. This CDR3 reads CASRDQQGFEQYF. The CDR3, as DNA: TGTGCCAGCAGGGACCAACAGGGGTTCGAGCAGTACTTC. The V and J genes are TRBV27 and TRBJ2-7; 7 nucleotides line up with TRBD1. The V gene end was trimmed by 6 bases and the J gene end by 6 bases; junction bases not matched to a gene: 8. The CDR3 is 13 residues long. The germline gives CDR1 MNHEY, CDR2 SMNVEV (reference sequence).

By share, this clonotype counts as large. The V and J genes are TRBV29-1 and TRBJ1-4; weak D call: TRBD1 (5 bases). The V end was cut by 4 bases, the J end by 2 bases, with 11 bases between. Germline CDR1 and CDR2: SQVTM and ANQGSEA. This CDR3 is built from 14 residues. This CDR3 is CSVGSKGTNEKLFF. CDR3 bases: TGCAGCGTTGGGTCTAAGGGGACTAATGAAAAACTGTTTTTT.

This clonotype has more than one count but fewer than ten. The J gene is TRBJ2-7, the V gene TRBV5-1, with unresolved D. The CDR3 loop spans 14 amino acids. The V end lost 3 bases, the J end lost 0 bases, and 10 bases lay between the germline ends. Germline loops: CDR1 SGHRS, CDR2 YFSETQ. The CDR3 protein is CASSSVVGSYEQYF. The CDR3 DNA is TGCGCCAGCAGCTCGGTGGTTGGCTCCTACGAGCAGTACTTC.

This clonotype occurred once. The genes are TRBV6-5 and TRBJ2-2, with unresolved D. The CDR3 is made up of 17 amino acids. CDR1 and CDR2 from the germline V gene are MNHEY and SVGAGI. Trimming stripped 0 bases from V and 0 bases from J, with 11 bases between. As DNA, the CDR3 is TGTGCCAGCAGTTACTCGATTGGGTATACGAACACCGGGGAGCTGTTTTTT. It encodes CASSYSIGYTNTGELFF.

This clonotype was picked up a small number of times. CDR3 region: CASWDGRMSAFF. As DNA, the CDR3 is TGTGCCAGCTGGGACGGTCGCATGTCAGCTTTCTTT. This chain joins TRBV27 and TRBJ1-1, with D perhaps matching TRBD1 (5 bases). Trimming took off 8 bases at V and 10 bases at J, with 17 bases between the two ends. From germline, CDR1 is MNHEY and CDR2 SMNVEV (reference sequence). The CDR3 loop spans 12 amino acids.

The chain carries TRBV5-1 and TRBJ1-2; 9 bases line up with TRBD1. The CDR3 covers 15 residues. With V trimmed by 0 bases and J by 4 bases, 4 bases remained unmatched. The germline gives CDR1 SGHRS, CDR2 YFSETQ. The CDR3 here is CASSLVGQGGYGYTF. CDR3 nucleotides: TGCGCCAGCAGCTTGGTGGGACAGGGTGGCTATGGCTACACCTTC.

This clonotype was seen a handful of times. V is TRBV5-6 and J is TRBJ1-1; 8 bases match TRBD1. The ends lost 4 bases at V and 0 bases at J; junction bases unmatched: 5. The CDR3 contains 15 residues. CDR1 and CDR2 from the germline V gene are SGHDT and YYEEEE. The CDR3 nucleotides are TGTGCCAGCAGCCTGCTGGACAGGGTGAACACTGAAGCTTTCTTT. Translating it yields CASSLLDRVNTEAFF.

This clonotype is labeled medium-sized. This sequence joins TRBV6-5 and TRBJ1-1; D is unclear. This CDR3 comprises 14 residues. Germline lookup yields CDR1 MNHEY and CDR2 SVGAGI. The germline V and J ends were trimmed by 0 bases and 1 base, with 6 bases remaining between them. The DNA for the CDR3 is TGTGCCAGCAGTTACTCCCACAGGAACACTGAAGCTTTCTTT. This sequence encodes CASSYSHRNTEAFF.

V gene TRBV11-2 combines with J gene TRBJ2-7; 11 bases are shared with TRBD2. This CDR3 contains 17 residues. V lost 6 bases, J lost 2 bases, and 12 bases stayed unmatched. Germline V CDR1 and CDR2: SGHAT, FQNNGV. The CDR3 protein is CASSIAGGSYGPYEQYF. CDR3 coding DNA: TGTGCCAGCAGTATAGCGGGGGGGAGCTACGGCCCCTACGAGCAGTACTTC.

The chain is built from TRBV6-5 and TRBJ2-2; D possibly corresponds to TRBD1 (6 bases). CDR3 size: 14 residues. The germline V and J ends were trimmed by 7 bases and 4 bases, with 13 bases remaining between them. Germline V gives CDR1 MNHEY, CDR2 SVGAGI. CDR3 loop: CASIAGASTGELFF. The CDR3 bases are TGTGCCAGCATCGCAGGGGCCAGCACCGGGGAGCTGTTTTTT.

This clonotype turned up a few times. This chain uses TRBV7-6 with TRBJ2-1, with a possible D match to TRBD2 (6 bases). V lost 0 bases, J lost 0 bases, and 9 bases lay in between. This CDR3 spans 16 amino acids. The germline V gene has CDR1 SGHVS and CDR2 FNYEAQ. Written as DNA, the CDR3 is TGTGCCAGCAGCTTAGCGGTGGGGGGCTCCTACAATGAGCAGTTCTTC. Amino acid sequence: CASSLAVGGSYNEQFF.

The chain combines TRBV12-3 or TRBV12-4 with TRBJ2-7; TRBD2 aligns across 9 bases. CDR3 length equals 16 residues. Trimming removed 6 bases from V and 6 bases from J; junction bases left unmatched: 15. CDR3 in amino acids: CASSPFGAGGPLEQYF. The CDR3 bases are TGTGCCAGCAGCCCTTTCGGTGCGGGGGGGCCTCTCGAGCAGTACTTC.

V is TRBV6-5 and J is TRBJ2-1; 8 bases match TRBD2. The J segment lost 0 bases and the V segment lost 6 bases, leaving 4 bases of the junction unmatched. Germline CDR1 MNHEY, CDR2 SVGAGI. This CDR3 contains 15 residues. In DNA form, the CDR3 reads TGTGCCAGCAGACTGAGCGGGAGCTCCTACAATGAGCAGTTCTTC. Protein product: CASRLSGSSYNEQFF.

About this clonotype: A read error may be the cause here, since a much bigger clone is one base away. The CDR3 sequence: CTSLPLPGLPGYTF. CDR3 in DNA: TGTACCAGTTTACCCCTACCGGGACTTCCTGGCTACACCTTC. This chain uses TRBV19 with TRBJ1-2; a possible D gene is TRBD1 (5 bases). The V gene's germline CDR1 is LNHDA and CDR2 SQIVND (reference sequence). CDR3 length equals 14 residues.

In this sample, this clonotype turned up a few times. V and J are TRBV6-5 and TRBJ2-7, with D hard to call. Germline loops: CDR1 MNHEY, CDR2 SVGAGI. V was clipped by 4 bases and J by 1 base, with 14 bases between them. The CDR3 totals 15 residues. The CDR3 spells CASSSPGRTSYEQYF. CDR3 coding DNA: TGTGCCAGCAGTTCTCCCGGACGTACATCCTACGAGCAGTACTTC.

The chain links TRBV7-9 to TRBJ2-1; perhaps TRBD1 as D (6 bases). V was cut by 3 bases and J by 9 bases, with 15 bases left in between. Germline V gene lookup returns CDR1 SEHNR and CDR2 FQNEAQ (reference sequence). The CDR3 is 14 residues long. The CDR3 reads CASSLGFPGAEQFF. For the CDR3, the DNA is TGTGCCAGCAGCTTGGGCTTTCCAGGGGCTGAGCAGTTCTTC.

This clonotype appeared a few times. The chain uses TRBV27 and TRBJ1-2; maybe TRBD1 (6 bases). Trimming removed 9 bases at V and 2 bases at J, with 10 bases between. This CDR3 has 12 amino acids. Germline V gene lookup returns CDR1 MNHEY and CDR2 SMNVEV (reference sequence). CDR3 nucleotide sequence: TGTGCCAGACGGACAGAGAACTATGGCTACACCTTC. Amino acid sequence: CARRTENYGYTF.

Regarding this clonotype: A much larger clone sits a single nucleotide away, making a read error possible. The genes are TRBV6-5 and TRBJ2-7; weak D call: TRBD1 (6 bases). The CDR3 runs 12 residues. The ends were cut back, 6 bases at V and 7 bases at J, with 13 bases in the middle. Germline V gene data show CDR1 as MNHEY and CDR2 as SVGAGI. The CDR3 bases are TGTGCCAGCAGGTCCACAGGGACGGAGCAGTACTTC. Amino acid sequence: CASRSTGTEQYF.

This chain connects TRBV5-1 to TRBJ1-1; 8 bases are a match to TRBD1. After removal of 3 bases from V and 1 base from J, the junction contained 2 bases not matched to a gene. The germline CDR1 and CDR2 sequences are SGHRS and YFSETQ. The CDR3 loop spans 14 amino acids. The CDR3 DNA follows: TGCGCCAGCAGCTCCGGGACAGGGAACACTGAAGCTTTCTTT. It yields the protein CASSSGTGNTEAFF.

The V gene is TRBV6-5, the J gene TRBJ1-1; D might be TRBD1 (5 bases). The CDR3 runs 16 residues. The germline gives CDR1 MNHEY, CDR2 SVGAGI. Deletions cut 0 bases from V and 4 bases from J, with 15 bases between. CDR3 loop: CASSYSSGTGGTEAFF. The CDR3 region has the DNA TGTGCCAGCAGTTACTCGAGCGGAACGGGGGGCACTGAAGCTTTCTTT.